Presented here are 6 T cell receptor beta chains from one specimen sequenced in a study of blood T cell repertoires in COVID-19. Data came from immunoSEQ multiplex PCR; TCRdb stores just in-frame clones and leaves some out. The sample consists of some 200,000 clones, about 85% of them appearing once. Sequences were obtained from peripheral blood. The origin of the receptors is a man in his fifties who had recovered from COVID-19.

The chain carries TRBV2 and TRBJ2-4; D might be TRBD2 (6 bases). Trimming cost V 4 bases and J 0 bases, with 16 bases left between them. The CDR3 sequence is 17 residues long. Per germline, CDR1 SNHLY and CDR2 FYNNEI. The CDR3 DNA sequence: TGTGCCAGCAGTGGTGGGGGAGGCGCACTAGCCAAAAACATTCAGTACTTC. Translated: CASSGGGGALAKNIQYF. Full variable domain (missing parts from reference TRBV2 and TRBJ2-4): EPEVTQTPSHQVTQMGQEVILRCVPISNHLYFYWYRQILGQKVEFLVSFYNNEISEKSEIFDDQFSVERPDGSNFTLKIRSTKLEDSAMYFCASSGGGGALAKNIQYFGAGTRLSVL.

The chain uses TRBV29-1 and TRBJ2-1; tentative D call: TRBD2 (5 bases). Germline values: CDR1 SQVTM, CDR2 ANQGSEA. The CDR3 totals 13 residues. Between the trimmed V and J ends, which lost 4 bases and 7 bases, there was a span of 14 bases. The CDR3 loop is CSVGLLDRNEQFF. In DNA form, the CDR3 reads TGCAGCGTTGGTTTACTAGATAGAAATGAGCAGTTCTTC.

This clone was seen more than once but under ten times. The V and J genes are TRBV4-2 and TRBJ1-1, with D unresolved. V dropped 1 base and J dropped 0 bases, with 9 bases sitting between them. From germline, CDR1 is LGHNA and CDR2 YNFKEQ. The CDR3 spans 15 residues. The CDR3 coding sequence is TGTGCCAGCAGCCAAGGTCCCGGGGTGAACACTGAAGCTTTCTTT. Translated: CASSQGPGVNTEAFF.

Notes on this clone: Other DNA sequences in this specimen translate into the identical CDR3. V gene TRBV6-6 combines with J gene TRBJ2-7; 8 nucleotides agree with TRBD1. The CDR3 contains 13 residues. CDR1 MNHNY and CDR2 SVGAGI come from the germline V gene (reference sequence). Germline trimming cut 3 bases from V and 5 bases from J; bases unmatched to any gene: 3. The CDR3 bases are TGTGCCAGCAGTTATTCGACAGGGGACGAGCAGTACTTC. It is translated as CASSYSTGDEQYF.

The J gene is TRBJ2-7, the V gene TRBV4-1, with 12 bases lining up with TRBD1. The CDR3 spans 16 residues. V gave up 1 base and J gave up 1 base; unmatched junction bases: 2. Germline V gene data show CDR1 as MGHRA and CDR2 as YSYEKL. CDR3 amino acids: CASSQAGQGASYEQYF. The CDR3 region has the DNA TGCGCCAGCAGCCAAGCGGGACAGGGGGCGTCCTACGAGCAGTACTTC.

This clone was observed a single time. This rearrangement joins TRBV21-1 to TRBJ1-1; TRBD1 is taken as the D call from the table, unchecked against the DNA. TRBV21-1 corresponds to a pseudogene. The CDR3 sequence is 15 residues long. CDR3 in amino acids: CARDRGRPMNTEAFF. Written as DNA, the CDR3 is TGTGCCAGAGACAGGGGGCGACCAATGAACACTGAAGCTTTCTTT.